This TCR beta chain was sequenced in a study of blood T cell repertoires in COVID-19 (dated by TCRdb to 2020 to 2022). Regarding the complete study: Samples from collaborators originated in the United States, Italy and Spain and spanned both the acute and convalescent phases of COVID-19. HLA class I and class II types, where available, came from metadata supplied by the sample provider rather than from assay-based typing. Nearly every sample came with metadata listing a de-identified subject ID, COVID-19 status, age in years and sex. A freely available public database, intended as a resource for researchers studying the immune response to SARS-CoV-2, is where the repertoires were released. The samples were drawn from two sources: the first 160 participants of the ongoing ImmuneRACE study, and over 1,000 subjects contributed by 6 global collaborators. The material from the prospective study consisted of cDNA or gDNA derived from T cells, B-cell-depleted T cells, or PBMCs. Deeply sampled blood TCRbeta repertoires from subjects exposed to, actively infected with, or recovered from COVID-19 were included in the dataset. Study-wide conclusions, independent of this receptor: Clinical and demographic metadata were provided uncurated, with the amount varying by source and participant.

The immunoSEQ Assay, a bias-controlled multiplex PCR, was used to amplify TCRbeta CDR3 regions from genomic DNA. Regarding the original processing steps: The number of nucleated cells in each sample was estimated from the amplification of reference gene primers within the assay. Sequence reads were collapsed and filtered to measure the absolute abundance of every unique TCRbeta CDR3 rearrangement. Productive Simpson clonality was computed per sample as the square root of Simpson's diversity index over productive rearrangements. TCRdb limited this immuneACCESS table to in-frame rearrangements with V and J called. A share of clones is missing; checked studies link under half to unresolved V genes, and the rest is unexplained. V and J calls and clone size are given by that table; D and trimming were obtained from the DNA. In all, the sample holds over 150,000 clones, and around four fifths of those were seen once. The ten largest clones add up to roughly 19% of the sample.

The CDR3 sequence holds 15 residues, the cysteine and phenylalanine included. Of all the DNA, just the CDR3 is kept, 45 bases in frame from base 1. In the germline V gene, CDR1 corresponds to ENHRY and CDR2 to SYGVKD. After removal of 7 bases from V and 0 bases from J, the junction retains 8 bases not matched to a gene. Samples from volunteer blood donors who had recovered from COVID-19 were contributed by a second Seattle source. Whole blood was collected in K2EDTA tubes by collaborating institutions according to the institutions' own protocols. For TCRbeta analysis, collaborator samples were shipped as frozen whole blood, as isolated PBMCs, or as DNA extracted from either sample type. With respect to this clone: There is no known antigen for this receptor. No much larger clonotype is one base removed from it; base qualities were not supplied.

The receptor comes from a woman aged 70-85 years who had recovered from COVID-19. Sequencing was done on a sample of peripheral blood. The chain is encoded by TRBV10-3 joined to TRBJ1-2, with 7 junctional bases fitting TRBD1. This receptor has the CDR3 CAITGQGGSNYGYTF. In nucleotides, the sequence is TGTGCCATCACCGGGCAGGGGGGTTCTAACTATGGCTACACCTTC.